Below, 18 T cell receptor beta chains from the same sample are listed, as sequenced in a study of CD8 T cells in ankylosing spondylitis (dated by TCRdb to about 2017). The library was made by 5' RACE. The listed sequencing device is Illumina HiSeq 2500. TCRdb reworked the public reads: Q25 trimming with fastp, MiXCR clone assembly, productive beta chains retained. Rows are combined by CDR3 protein, so each entry shows the most common genes and DNA. Here the sample has a few hundred thousand distinct CDR3 sequences; roughly a tenth occur a single time. The top ten constitute roughly a fifth of the sample. Specimen: blood, either unsorted or a sorted T cell fraction (not recorded which). These TCRs come from a male donor with ankylosing spondylitis or in good health (not recorded which).

Notes on this clonotype: Compared with germline, one end of the junction differs, possibly owing to a read error. The chain joins TRBV7-3 to TRBJ2-1, with 10 bases lining up with TRBD1. This CDR3 has 16 amino acids. The germline V gene encodes CDR1 SGHTA and CDR2 FQGTGA. This chain's CDR3 is CASSLTGGTLYNDQFF. CDR3 coding DNA: TGTGCCAGCAGCTTGACAGGGGGCACTTTATACAATGACCAGTTCTTC.

The CDR3 DNA reads as TGTGCCAGCAGCTTATGGCTAGCGGGGGCCCCCACCGGGGAGCTGTTTTTT. This sequence encodes CASSLWLAGAPTGELFF. This rearrangement joins TRBV11-1 to TRBJ2-2, with 10 positions matching TRBD2. CDR3 length: 17 residues. V lost 2 bases to trimming and J lost 4 bases; unmatched junction nucleotides: 7. Per germline, CDR1 SGHAT and CDR2 FQDESV (reference sequence). Variable domain in full (rest from reference TRBV11-1 and TRBJ2-2): EAEVAQSPRYKITEKSQAVAFWCDPISGHATLYWYRQILGQGPELLVQFQDESVVDDSQLPKDRFSAERLKGVDSTLKIQPAELGDSAMYLCASSLWLAGAPTGELFFGEGSRLTVL.

The table lists this clonotype with many counts. The chain couples TRBV5-1 to TRBJ2-1; D possibly uses TRBD1 or TRBD2 (7 bases each). Germline V CDR1 and CDR2: SGHRS, YFSETQ. The CDR3 loop spans 17 amino acids. The germline V and J ends were trimmed by 4 bases and 0 bases, with 17 bases remaining between them. CDR3 amino acids: CASSPWGGQSSYNEQFF. The CDR3, as DNA: TGCGCCAGCAGCCCTTGGGGGGGACAGAGCTCCTACAATGAGCAGTTCTTC.

This clonotype was recorded at least ten times. The chain has TRBV12-3 or TRBV12-4 and TRBJ2-7, with D tentatively TRBD1 (6 bases). With 2 bases removed from V and 3 bases from J, the gap between germline ends came to 14 bases. This CDR3 is 15 amino acids long. The CDR3 coding sequence is TGTGCCAGCAGTTTAAGTCAGGGGATTATCTACGAGCAGTACTTC. Its protein is CASSLSQGIIYEQYF.

This clonotype has ten or more counts. The gene calls are TRBV7-9 and TRBJ1-5; the D is unclear. This CDR3 is built from 13 residues. The V gene's germline CDR1 is SEHNR and CDR2 FQNEAQ (reference sequence). The ends were cut back, 2 bases at V and 11 bases at J, with 13 bases in the middle. CDR3 nucleotides: TGTGCCAGCAGCTTAAGCAGTGAAGGAGCCCAGCATTTT. This codes for CASSLSSEGAQHF.

Only a few counts were recorded for this clonotype. J is TRBJ1-1 and V is TRBV2; 8 bases line up with TRBD1. Germline V CDR1 and CDR2: SNHLY, FYNNEI. V gave up 6 bases and J gave up 4 bases; unmatched junction bases: 7. The CDR3 has 14 amino acids. The DNA for the CDR3 is TGTGCCAGCAGAACACAGGGGGATGGCACTGAAGCTTTCTTT. Translated, it gives CASRTQGDGTEAFF. Drawing the rest from reference TRBV2 and TRBJ1-1, the complete variable domain is EPEVTQTPSHQVTQMGQEVILRCVPISNHLYFYWYRQILGQKVEFLVSFYNNEISEKSEIFDDQFSVERPDGSNFTLKIRSTKLEDSAMYFCASRTQGDGTEAFFGQGTRLTVV.

This clonotype was found many times. The chain uses TRBV7-2 and TRBJ2-2; D unclear. V was shortened by 2 bases and J by 5 bases, with 6 bases between the two germline ends. The CDR3 loop spans 13 amino acids. Germline CDR1 SGHTA, CDR2 FQGNSA. This CDR3 reads CASSLPSTGELFF. In nucleotides, the CDR3 is TGTGCCAGCAGCTTACCATCGACCGGGGAGCTGTTTTTT.

In its sample, this clonotype was seen a few times. The chain combines TRBV28 with TRBJ2-7; D is undetermined. The CDR3 contains 13 residues. Germline V gives CDR1 MDHEN, CDR2 SYDVKM. V gave up 4 bases and J gave up 2 bases, with 9 bases separating them. Here the CDR3 reads CASSSPATYEQYF. CDR3 DNA: TGTGCCAGCAGTTCCCCTGCCACCTACGAGCAGTACTTC.

This clonotype was seen many times. The chain carries TRBV3-1 and TRBJ2-1, with TRBD1 identical over 11 bases. Germline values: CDR1 LGHDT, CDR2 YNNKEL (reference sequence). V lost 10 bases, J lost 9 bases, and 11 bases stayed unmatched. The CDR3 covers 14 residues. This CDR3 reads CAISGTGGVSEQFF. The CDR3 region has the DNA TGTGCCATTTCCGGGACAGGGGGGGTCTCTGAGCAGTTCTTC.

The rearrangement links TRBV7-2 to TRBJ2-5, with a weak D call TRBD2 (5 bases). CDR3 length equals 15 residues. V shed 1 base and J shed 5 bases, with 14 bases lying between them. The germline V gene has CDR1 SGHTA and CDR2 FQGNSA. The CDR3 bases are TGTGCCAGCAGCTTAGGAGGGAGTCGCGGGGAGACCCAGTACTTC. Translation gives CASSLGGSRGETQYF.

There are many counts of this clonotype. The V gene is TRBV20-1, the J gene TRBJ2-7; D possibly matches TRBD1 or TRBD2 (6 bases each). V shed 0 bases and J shed 2 bases, with 20 bases lying between them. Germline CDR1 and CDR2: DFQATT and SNEGSKA (reference sequence). This CDR3 is 17 amino acids long. CDR3 DNA sequence: TGCAGTGCTAGAGATAGCGGACAGCCTACACTAACCTACGAGCAGTACTTC. Amino acids: CSARDSGQPTLTYEQYF.

This clonotype was detected ten times or more. CDR3: CATSDGTLHQPQHF. Here the CDR3 DNA reads TGTGCCACCAGTGATGGGACACTGCATCAGCCCCAGCATTTT. The J gene is TRBJ1-5, the V gene TRBV24-1; D is possibly TRBD1 (6 bases). The CDR3 has 14 residues. The V gene lost 3 bases and the J gene lost 5 bases, with 10 bases spanning the gap. Germline V gene sequence: CDR1 KGHDR, CDR2 SFDVKD.

This clonotype was recorded at least ten times. The chain joins TRBV3-1 to TRBJ2-1; the D gene is possibly TRBD2 (6 bases). The CDR3 length is 16 residues. V was trimmed by 4 bases and J by 4 bases, leaving 17 bases between them. Germline values: CDR1 LGHDT, CDR2 YNNKEL (reference sequence). The CDR3 protein is CASSPSGTGFYNEQFF. In DNA, the CDR3 is TGTGCCAGCAGCCCCTCCGGGACTGGATTTTACAATGAGCAGTTCTTC.

This clonotype was picked up many times. V and J are TRBV7-9 and TRBJ1-1; a possible D gene is TRBD1 (5 bases). CDR1 SEHNR and CDR2 FQNEAQ come from the germline V gene (reference sequence). The ends were cut back, 4 bases at V and 1 base at J, with 13 bases in the middle. The length of the CDR3 is 15 residues. This chain's CDR3 is CASSSSAGQNTEAFF. The DNA of the CDR3 is TGTGCCAGCAGCTCCAGCGCTGGACAGAACACTGAAGCTTTCTTT.

This clonotype has a count of ten or more. The V and J genes are TRBV5-1 and TRBJ2-3; 9 nucleotides agree with TRBD1. This CDR3 has 17 residues. Germline CDR1 and CDR2: SGHRS and YFSETQ. Losses at the gene ends were 4 bases for V and 2 bases for J; bases not matched to a gene: 11. The CDR3 nucleotides are TGCGCCAGCAGCCCGGGACAGGGCCCTTTCCCCACAGATACGCAGTATTTT. This gives the protein CASSPGQGPFPTDTQYF.

This clonotype came up many times. V usage is TRBV15 and J usage is TRBJ1-5, with TRBD1 identical over 9 bases. The CDR3 totals 15 residues. Germline CDR1 and CDR2: LNHNV and YYDKDF (reference sequence). With 5 bases clipped from V and 5 bases from J, the junction kept 7 bases outside the gene matches. CDR3 nucleotide sequence: TGTGCCACCAGCTGGCTACAGGGGGCGGATCAGCCCCAGCATTTT. Encoded protein: CATSWLQGADQPQHF.

This clonotype was seen at least ten times. The chain joins TRBV20-1 to TRBJ2-1, with 11 bases lining up with TRBD2. Germline CDR1 reads DFQATT; CDR2 reads SNEGSKA (reference sequence). CDR3 size: 13 residues. Trimming at V came to 5 bases and at J to 9 bases, leaving 6 bases not matched to a gene. This chain's CDR3 is CSAFSGGAGEQFF. The CDR3, as DNA: TGCAGTGCTTTTAGCGGGGGGGCCGGTGAGCAGTTCTTC.

This clonotype came up many times. The genes are TRBV5-1 and TRBJ1-4; weak D call: TRBD1 (5 bases). V was pared by 0 bases and J by 10 bases, with 16 bases between. The CDR3 runs 15 residues. Germline CDR1 SGHRS, CDR2 YFSETQ. CDR3 in amino acids: CASSLDSREGRKLFF. Written as DNA, the CDR3 is TGCGCCAGCAGCTTGGATTCCCGGGAGGGGCGAAAACTGTTTTTT.